These T cell receptor beta chains were read from a single sample in a study of blood T cells in healthy people across ages. Each CDR3 protein is one row after TCRdb ran MiXCR on the 5' RACE reads. This sample carries 700,000 to 900,000 distinct CDR3 sequences, approximately 55% of them seen once, and the ten largest clones take around 41%. Material for sequencing was blood. The receptors stem from a man at least 80 years old in good health. Both conserved end residues are part of each CDR3. The D gene is left open where the match is weak. Rows give clone size only sometimes, using once, few, many, or a class for an expanded clone.

J gene | D gene | clone size | V gene | CDR3 protein | CDR3 DNA
TRBJ1-2 | - | few | TRBV6-5 | CASRRGAGNYGYTF | TGTGCCAGCCGGAGGGGGGCGGGAAACTATGGCTACACCTTC
TRBJ2-4 | TRBD2 | few | TRBV7-8 | CASSGTSGKENIQYF | TGTGCCAGCAGCGGGACTAGCGGGAAGGAAAACATTCAGTACTTC
TRBJ2-5 | - | - | TRBV4-1 | CASSVASKETQYF | TGCGCCAGCTCCGTAGCGTCGAAGGAGACCCAGTACTTC
TRBJ2-3 | - | - | TRBV13 | CASGTGKITDTQYF | TGTGCCAGCGGGACCGGGAAAATCACAGATACGCAGTATTTT
TRBJ2-7 | - | - | TRBV6-6 | CASTSFGRGTYEQYF | TGTGCCAGCACCTCCTTCGGCAGGGGTACCTACGAGCAGTACTTC
TRBJ2-1 | TRBD2 | - | TRBV6-1 | CASSEPYSGRRSYNEQFF | TGTGCCAGCAGTGAACCCTATAGCGGGCGACGTTCCTACAATGAGCAGTTCTTC
TRBJ1-2 | - | - | TRBV7-2 | CASSLGPALANYGYTF | TGTGCCAGCAGCTTAGGACCAGCATTAGCTAACTATGGCTACACCTTC
TRBJ2-7 | - | - | TRBV9 | CASSVGMRGTFYEQYF | TGTGCCAGCAGCGTAGGTATGAGGGGGACCTTTTACGAGCAGTACTTC
TRBJ1-2 | TRBD1 | - | TRBV2 | CASSEPNRGLANYGYTF | TGTGCCAGCAGTGAACCAAACAGGGGACTGGCTAACTATGGCTACACCTTC
TRBJ2-1 | TRBD2 | once | TRBV5-1 | CASQSMPPGGGNEQFF | TGCGCCAGCCAAAGCATGCCCCCGGGAGGAGGGAATGAGCAGTTCTTC
TRBJ1-5 | - | - | TRBV6-2/TRBV6-3 | CASSSGGSGNQPQHF | TGTGCCAGCAGTTCGGGGGGATCTGGCAATCAGCCCCAGCATTTT
TRBJ2-1 | - | - | TRBV25-1 | CASSEPRGNGETQFF | TGTGCCAGCAGTGAACCCCGAGGGAATGGGGAGACCCAGTTCTTC
TRBJ2-7 | - | - | TRBV12-3/TRBV12-4 | CASRYTGVSSYEQYF | TGTGCCAGCAGATACACGGGTGTAAGCTCCTACGAGCAGTACTTC
TRBJ1-1 | - | - | TRBV6-1 | CASSEVAGSNTEAFF | TGTGCCAGCAGTGAGGTGGCAGGTTCGAACACTGAAGCTTTCTTT
TRBJ2-1 | - | - | TRBV12-3/TRBV12-4 | CASSVPGPLREQFF | TGTGCCAGCAGTGTCCCGGGACCCCTCCGGGAGCAGTTCTTC
TRBJ2-1 | - | few | TRBV24-1 | CATSGQDYNEQFF | TGTGCCACCAGTGGTCAGGATTACAATGAGCAGTTCTTC
TRBJ2-5 | - | - | TRBV3-1 | CASSPLGKKQETQYF | TGTGCCAGCAGCCCCCTGGGGAAGAAACAAGAGACCCAGTACTTC
TRBJ2-1 | - | few | TRBV10-2 | CASSESIDSSYNEQFF | TGCGCCAGCAGTGAGTCGATCGATAGCTCCTACAATGAGCAGTTCTTC
TRBJ2-1 | TRBD2 | few | TRBV10-3 | CAISSGGGRNEQFF | TGTGCCATCAGTTCCGGGGGCGGGAGGAATGAGCAGTTCTTC
TRBJ2-1 | - | - | TRBV7-2 | CASISGLTLNEQFF | TGTGCCAGCATCTCCGGACTAACTCTCAATGAGCAGTTCTTC
TRBJ2-7 | - | - | TRBV2 | CASSLAIDEQYF | TGTGCCAGCAGTCTAGCCATCGACGAGCAGTACTTC
TRBJ2-3 | TRBD2 | - | TRBV11-2 | CASSSIRLAGGHRYAYF | TGTGCCAGCAGCTCAATCAGACTAGCGGGTGGGCACAGATACGCGTATTTT
TRBJ2-1 | - | - | TRBV10-3 | CAISASGAGTQFF | TGTGCCATCAGTGCGAGTGGTGCAGGTACGCAGTTCTTC
TRBJ1-2 | TRBD1 | few | TRBV29-1 | CSAWTGVDYYGYTF | TGCAGCGCCTGGACAGGGGTTGATTACTATGGCTACACCTTC
TRBJ2-7 | - | - | TRBV7-8 | CASSPARGQRDSYEQYF | TGTGCCAGCAGCCCGGCGAGGGGACAAAGAGATTCCTACGAGCAGTACTTC
TRBJ2-3 | - | - | TRBV28 | CASSSGPGDTQYF | TGTGCCAGCAGTTCCGGCCCCGGGGATACGCAGTATTTT
TRBJ2-1 | TRBD2 | - | TRBV20-1 | CSAPTSGRTNEQFF | TGCAGTGCCCCGACTAGCGGGAGGACCAATGAGCAGTTCTTC
TRBJ2-1 | - | few | TRBV29-1 | CSLSRVDNEQFF | TGCAGCTTGTCTCGGGTGGACAATGAGCAGTTCTTC
TRBJ1-1 | TRBD1 | - | TRBV11-2 | CASSLDIGDRPNTEAFF | TGTGCCAGCAGCTTAGATATAGGGGACAGGCCAAACACTGAAGCTTTCTTT
TRBJ1-1 | - | - | TRBV12-3/TRBV12-4 | CASSSAGTNTEAFF | TGTGCCAGCAGTTCGGCAGGCACGAACACTGAAGCTTTCTTT
TRBJ1-2 | - | - | TRBV5-1 | CASSLDGVRGYTF | TGCGCCAGCAGCTTGGACGGAGTGCGTGGCTACACCTTC
TRBJ1-5 | - | - | TRBV6-5 | CASTQNPPGSQPQHF | TGTGCCAGCACTCAGAACCCACCGGGCAGTCAGCCCCAGCATTTT
TRBJ2-1 | - | - | TRBV20-1 | CSGCPTTYEQFF | TGCAGTGGTTGCCCAACCACCTACGAGCAGTTCTTC
TRBJ1-2 | TRBD1 | - | TRBV9 | CASSVGTAPYGYTF | TGTGCCAGCAGCGTTGGGACAGCCCCCTATGGCTACACCTTC
TRBJ2-1 | TRBD2 | - | TRBV13 | CASSSWTSGRTGNEQFF | TGTGCCAGCAGCTCGTGGACTAGCGGGAGGACCGGCAATGAGCAGTTCTTC
TRBJ2-3 | - | few | TRBV29-1 | CSVSVGIRYAYF | TGCAGCGTTTCAGTCGGGATCAGATACGCGTATTTT
TRBJ1-2 | - | - | TRBV9 | CASSLSWTSGGYTF | TGTGCCAGCAGCCTATCATGGACGTCGGGCGGCTACACCTTC
TRBJ1-1 | - | few | TRBV7-2 | CASSRTPPSEAFF | TGTGCCAGCAGTCGAACGCCACCCTCTGAAGCTTTCTTT
TRBJ2-1 | - | few | TRBV11-2 | CASGTGRYEQFF | TGTGCCAGCGGTACCGGGCGCTATGAGCAGTTCTTC
TRBJ1-2 | TRBD1 | many | TRBV2 | CASRGGTVYGYTF | TGTGCCAGCAGGGGCGGGACAGTCTATGGCTACACCTTC
TRBJ1-4 | - | - | TRBV20-1 | CSARWSNEKLFF | TGCAGTGCTAGATGGAGTAATGAAAAACTGTTTTTT
TRBJ2-5 | - | - | TRBV7-9 | CASSLALTARQTQYF | TGTGCCAGCAGCTTAGCGCTAACGGCAAGACAGACCCAGTACTTC
TRBJ2-2 | - | once | TRBV6-1 | CASTSLTGNTGELFF | TGTGCCAGCACCAGCCTGACAGGGAACACCGGGGAGCTGTTTTTT
TRBJ1-1 | - | - | TRBV20-1 | CIPHRMNTEAFF | TGCATCCCCCACCGGATGAACACTGAAGCTTTCTTT
TRBJ2-5 | - | - | TRBV27 | CASGVGGRVTQYF | TGTGCCAGCGGCGTGGGGGGTAGGGTGACCCAGTACTTC
TRBJ2-1 | - | few | TRBV6-5 | CASSYSSKQFF | TGTGCCAGCAGTTACTCGTCTAAGCAGTTCTTC
TRBJ2-5 | - | - | TRBV24-1 | CATSDGRLTQYF | TGTGCCACCAGTGACGGACGCCTGACCCAGTACTTC
TRBJ2-3 | - | - | TRBV5-1 | CASSWDQRRYAYF | TGCGCCAGCAGCTGGGACCAACGCAGATACGCGTATTTT
TRBJ2-3 | - | few | TRBV7-3 | CASSPGWGTDTQYF | TGTGCCAGCAGCCCCGGTTGGGGGACAGATACGCAGTATTTT
TRBJ2-7 | - | - | TRBV4-1 | CASSQGQTGTYEQYF | TGCGCCAGCAGCCAAGGACAGACAGGAACCTACGAGCAGTACTTC
TRBJ2-5 | - | - | TRBV20-1 | CSAKGRRVETQYF | TGCAGTGCTAAGGGTAGGAGGGTCGAGACCCAGTACTTC
TRBJ1-6 | - | once | TRBV20-1 | CSARVTGDNSPLHF | TGCAGTGCTAGAGTCACAGGAGATAATTCACCCCTCCACTTT
TRBJ2-7 | TRBD1 | - | TRBV2 | CARGGTGAYNEQYF | TGTGCCAGAGGTGGGACAGGGGCCTACAATGAGCAGTACTTC
TRBJ2-1 | - | - | TRBV7-2 | CASGLTDQDEQFF | TGTGCCAGCGGCCTAACCGATCAGGATGAGCAGTTCTTC
TRBJ2-5 | - | - | TRBV7-2 | CASSLRGREQETQYF | TGTGCCAGCAGCTTACGGGGCAGAGAGCAAGAGACCCAGTACTTC
TRBJ2-5 | TRBD2 | - | TRBV4-2 | CASSLIAGVITEQYF | TGTGCCAGCAGCCTTATAGCGGGAGTTATAACTGAGCAGTACTTC
TRBJ1-1 | TRBD1 | - | TRBV6-2/TRBV6-3 | CASSYHTSDRGHRAFF | TGTGCCAGCAGTTACCATACATCAGACAGGGGACATCGAGCTTTCTTT